Included here is one T cell receptor beta chain sequence, with context. This specimen comes from a study of T-cell reconstitution after alpha-beta-depleted transplantation in children. The CDR3 loop spans 15 amino acids. After removal of 5 bases from V and 0 bases from J, the junction contained 3 bases not matched to a gene. Germline assignment: CDR1 SGHTA and CDR2 FQGNSA. The TCRbeta library incorporated unique molecular identifiers. TCRdb passed the PCR reads through MiXCR, listing each CDR3 protein once. The table has 450,000 to 600,000 distinct CDR3 sequences, 32% seen once; the top ten hold under 3%.

Specimen: PBMCs from the stem cell graft donor, collected from the stem cell graft. The chain combines TRBV7-2 with TRBJ2-3, with 9 bases aligning to TRBD2. This TCR derives from a human donor who donated a stem cell graft to a child with aplastic anemia. CDR3 residues: CASSRLAESTDTQYF. CDR3 nucleotides: TGTGCCAGCAGCCGACTAGCGGAAAGCACAGATACGCAGTATTTT.